Following are 10 T cell receptor beta chains from one sample sequenced in a study of T-cell reconstitution after alpha-beta-depleted transplantation in children. The library targeted TCRbeta and was prepared with unique molecular identifiers. Via MiXCR, TCRdb re-called the PCR reads, giving one row per CDR3 protein. The sample gives around 480,000 distinct CDR3 sequences, roughly 33% of which show up once; less than 2.5% is in the top ten. Sequences were derived from PBMCs from the stem cell graft donor, sampled from the stem cell graft. The receptors originated from a human donor who donated a stem cell graft to a child with aplastic anemia.

In this sample, this clonotype turned up a few times. The chain uses TRBV6-5 and TRBJ2-7, with 11 bases aligning to TRBD2. With 2 bases clipped from V and 6 bases from J, the junction kept 6 bases outside the gene matches. The CDR3 contains 15 residues. Germline CDR1 and CDR2: MNHEY and SVGAGI. The CDR3 region is CASSYDTSGSGEQYF. The CDR3, as DNA: TGTGCCAGCAGTTACGACACTAGCGGGAGTGGCGAGCAGTACTTC.

The CDR3 reads CASSLQAGAEEQYF. The CDR3 DNA sequence: TGTGCCAGCAGTTTACAGGCGGGAGCAGAAGAGCAGTACTTC. The chain couples TRBV12-3 or TRBV12-4 to TRBJ2-7, with TRBD2 matching over 7 bases. The length of the CDR3 is 14 residues. The junction had 8 bases not matched to a gene; V was cut back by 2 bases and J by 7 bases.

As for this clonotype: Sequence at one end of the junction differs from germline and may be a read error. V is TRBV29-1 and J is TRBJ1-1, with D possibly being TRBD1 (5 bases). The CDR3 runs 11 residues. The germline gives CDR1 SQVTM, CDR2 ANQGSEA. The chain's CDR3 is CSGGSNTEAFF. The CDR3 DNA is TGTAGCGGGGGGAGCAACACTGAAGCTTTCTTT. Combining the CDR3 with reference TRBV29-1 and TRBJ1-1 gives the whole variable domain SAVISQKPSRDICQRGTSLTIQCQVDSQVTMMFWYRQQPGQSLTLIATANQGSEATYESGFVIDKFPISRPNLTFSTLTVSNMSPEDSSIYLCSGGSNTEAFFGQGTRLTVV.

V usage is TRBV27 and J usage is TRBJ1-6, with D uncertain. Per germline, CDR1 MNHEY and CDR2 SMNVEV (reference sequence). Trimming shortened V by 3 bases and J by 7 bases, and 10 bases separated the two germline ends. The CDR3 length is 14 residues. Here the CDR3 reads CASSFTGRNSPLHF. For the CDR3, the DNA is TGTGCCAGCAGTTTTACGGGTCGGAATTCACCCCTCCACTTT.

This clonotype was seen only a few times. The chain employs TRBV14 and TRBJ2-3; the D gene is possibly TRBD2 (8 bases). This CDR3 has 19 residues. CDR1 is SGHDN, CDR2 FVKESK, per germline. V lost 4 bases and J lost 2, with 25 bases in between. The DNA for the CDR3 is TGTGCCAGCAGCCCTCTGAGGGGGCGTAGCGGGAAATACACAGATACGCAGTATTTT. Translated: CASSPLRGRSGKYTDTQYF.

This clonotype was counted many times. CDR3 sequence reads: CASSLGPSNQPQHF. CDR3 DNA sequence: TGTGCCAGCAGTTTAGGACCTAGCAATCAGCCCCAGCATTTT. The chain carries TRBV12-3 or TRBV12-4 and TRBJ1-5; D unclear. The ends were cut back, 1 base at V and 0 bases at J, with 4 bases in the middle. The CDR3 is made up of 14 amino acids.

The chain carries TRBV10-3 and TRBJ2-4; D might be TRBD1 (6 bases). The CDR3 sequence is 16 residues long. Germline CDR1 reads ENHRY; CDR2 reads SYGVKD. V lost 4 bases and J 1 base, leaving 14 bases between the germline ends. CDR3 DNA sequence: TGTGCCATCAGTGTTCAGGGGCTGGGGGCCAAAAACATTCAGTACTTC. This sequence encodes CAISVQGLGAKNIQYF.

The chain has TRBV12-3 or TRBV12-4 and TRBJ2-1; TRBD1 agrees at 9 bases. This CDR3 has 14 residues. The V gene end was trimmed by 6 bases and the J gene end by 4 bases; junction bases not matched to a gene: 4. The chain's CDR3 is CASRRDRAYNEQFF. CDR3 nucleotides: TGTGCCAGCAGGCGGGACAGGGCATACAATGAGCAGTTCTTC.

V is TRBV15 and J is TRBJ1-4; D remains unclear. CDR1 and CDR2 (germline): LNHNV, YYDKDF (reference sequence). This CDR3 region has 16 residues. V dropped 1 base and J dropped 3 bases, with 12 bases sitting between them. The CDR3 protein is CATSRGAAQANEKLFF. Written as DNA, the CDR3 is TGTGCCACCAGCAGAGGGGCTGCGCAGGCTAATGAAAAACTGTTTTTT.

This chain joins TRBV10-3 and TRBJ1-2, with D unresolved. The CDR3 spans 12 residues. The V end was cut by 6 bases, the J end by 6 bases, with 11 bases between. CDR1 is ENHRY, CDR2 SYGVKD, per germline. The CDR3 reads CAISGGLDGYTF. CDR3 in DNA: TGTGCCATCAGCGGAGGACTGGATGGCTACACCTTC.